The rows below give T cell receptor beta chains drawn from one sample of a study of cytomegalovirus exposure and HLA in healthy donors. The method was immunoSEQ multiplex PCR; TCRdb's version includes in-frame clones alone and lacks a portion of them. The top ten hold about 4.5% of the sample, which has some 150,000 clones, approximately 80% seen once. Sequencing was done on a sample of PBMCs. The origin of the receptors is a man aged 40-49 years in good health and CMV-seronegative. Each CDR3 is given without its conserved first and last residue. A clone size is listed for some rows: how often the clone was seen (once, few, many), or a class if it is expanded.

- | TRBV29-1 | SVVTGIGSPLH
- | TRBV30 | AWGGLAGGYEQF
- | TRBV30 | AWNGGSSYNSPLH
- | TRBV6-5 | ASSLTGLAGNTIY
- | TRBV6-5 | ASSTRTGGNYGYT
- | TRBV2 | ASSESPAGYGYT
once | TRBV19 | ASSIDSRTGYT
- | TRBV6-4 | ASSDREGANEQF
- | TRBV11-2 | ASSLRGRTSGGETQY
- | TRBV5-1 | ASSPATGRSYEKLF
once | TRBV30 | ASDRGQRRF
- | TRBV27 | ASSLFLSRGGTGTGELF
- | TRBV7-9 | ASSLLQREETQY
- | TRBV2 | ASSAGGGSQETQY
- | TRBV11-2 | ASSLIAGYGEKLF
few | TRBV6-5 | ASIGTGKHYGYT
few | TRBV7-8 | ASVSRDNSYEQY
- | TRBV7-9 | ASSVGLAGYNEQF
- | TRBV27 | ASSPGTGLIDLNQPQH
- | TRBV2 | ASNESPDTQY
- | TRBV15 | ATSREKPGGLTETQY
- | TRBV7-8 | ASSPLGRGFQETQY
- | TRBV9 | ASSLTGLGARGYT
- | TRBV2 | ASTEGDYSNQPQH
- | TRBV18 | ASSRDRIYEQY
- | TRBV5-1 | ASSLGTSGGVSSYNEQF
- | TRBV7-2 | ASRLRLQGSTEAF
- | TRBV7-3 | ASSSRGGAEYNEQF
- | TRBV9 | ASSPSLTGGNYGYT
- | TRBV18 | ASSPPIRESYYEQY
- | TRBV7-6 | ASSLAGGGATYEQY
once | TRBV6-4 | ASSDLGTANSPLH
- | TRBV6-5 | ASSRQGQRSYEQY
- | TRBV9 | ASSVATGQGAEDNYGYT
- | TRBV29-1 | SVVGRDQETQY
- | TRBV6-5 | ASSRGTGDYEKLF
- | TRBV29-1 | SVVRTSGGLEQY